A single sample gave rise to the 31 T cell receptor beta chains below, sequenced in a study of naive and memory T cell subsets. Two oligonucleotides, mixed equimolar, formed the beta constant-region primer covering TRBC1 and TRBC2. The ligated cDNA underwent four PCR rounds using SP2 and nested alpha and beta constant-region primers. MiXCR, run by TCRdb on the UMI-ligation and nested PCR reads, gives a single entry per CDR3 protein. The sample includes 150,000 or so distinct CDR3 sequences, roughly 22% of them seen just once. Whole-study results and caveats: Especially in CD8 cells, naive repertoires contained a few larger clonotypes, possibly CD45RA-re-expressing memory cells.

The antigens for these receptors are not known. Specimen: naive CD4+ T cells from blood. These receptors originate from a human donor in good health.

For the CDR3, the DNA is TGTGCCAGCAGTCCGACTACGAAGCCCTACGAGCAGTACTTC. Amino acids: CASSPTTKPYEQYF. The V call is TRBV27, the J call TRBJ2-7, with D perhaps TRBD2 (5 bases). Germline values: CDR1 MNHEY, CDR2 SMNVEV (reference sequence). Trimming left V 5 bases short and J 2 bases short, with 13 bases between. The CDR3 runs 14 residues.

V gene TRBV2 combines with J gene TRBJ2-2; 8 positions agree with TRBD1. This CDR3 comprises 14 residues. The ends lost 10 bases at V and 0 bases at J; junction bases unmatched: 4. CDR1 is SNHLY, CDR2 FYNNEI, per germline. In nucleotides, the CDR3 is TGTGCCACTCAGACAGGGGCGAACACCGGGGAGCTGTTTTTT. Translating gives CATQTGANTGELFF.

V usage is TRBV20-1 and J usage is TRBJ2-1; 9 nucleotides agree with TRBD2. V shed 1 base and J 5 bases; nucleotides not matched to a gene: 12. Germline CDR1 DFQATT, CDR2 SNEGSKA (reference sequence). This CDR3 region has 17 residues. The CDR3 region is CSARGLAATLVNNEQFF. In DNA, the CDR3 is TGCAGTGCTAGAGGACTAGCGGCCACACTAGTGAACAATGAGCAGTTCTTC.

This clonotype was counted at least ten times. The chain employs TRBV20-1 and TRBJ1-5, with D unresolved. CDR1 is DFQATT, CDR2 SNEGSKA, per germline (reference sequence). The V end was cut by 4 bases, the J end by 3 bases, with 16 bases between. The CDR3 extends over 15 amino acids. The CDR3 nucleotides are TGCAGTGCTATCCCCGGCAGGCTCCTCAATCAGCCCCAGCATTTT. Its translation: CSAIPGRLLNQPQHF.

The rearrangement links TRBV10-3 to TRBJ1-2; D is possibly TRBD1 (5 bases). The CDR3 loop spans 15 amino acids. V shed 2 bases and J shed 4 bases, with 14 bases lying between them. Germline V CDR1 and CDR2: ENHRY, SYGVKD. The chain's CDR3 is CAISERDSLGYGYTF. The CDR3 region has the DNA TGTGCCATCAGTGAGCGTGACAGCCTCGGCTATGGCTACACCTTC.

The genes are TRBV4-3 and TRBJ2-6; D is undetermined. Germline CDR1 and CDR2: LGHNA and YSLEER. V shed 1 base and J shed 0 bases, with 10 bases lying between them. This CDR3 spans 17 amino acids. The CDR3 loop reads CASSQVGVGSGANVLTF. The CDR3 DNA reads as TGCGCCAGCAGCCAAGTTGGGGTTGGCTCTGGGGCCAACGTCCTGACTTTC.

This chain uses TRBV14 with TRBJ2-3; 7 positions agree with TRBD2. The germline gives CDR1 SGHDN, CDR2 FVKESK. The CDR3 extends over 15 amino acids. V lost 9 bases, J lost 2 bases, and 11 bases stayed unmatched. CDR3 protein: CARVGTTRHTDTQYF. CDR3 nucleotide sequence: TGTGCCAGGGTGGGGACTACACGACACACAGATACGCAGTATTTT.

This clonotype was counted only a few times. This sequence joins TRBV3-1 and TRBJ2-1, with 7 nucleotides matching TRBD2. The CDR3 consists of 12 residues. Germline CDR1 LGHDT, CDR2 YNNKEL (reference sequence). With 4 bases clipped from V and 9 bases from J, the junction kept 3 bases outside the gene matches. The DNA of the CDR3 is TGTGCCAGCAGCCGACTAGCCGCTGAGCAGTTCTTC. The encoded protein is CASSRLAAEQFF.

The sample holds many counts of this clonotype. The V call is TRBV30, the J call TRBJ2-2; the D is unclear. V gave up 4 bases and J gave up 5 bases, with 14 bases separating them. Germline V gene lookup returns CDR1 GTSNPN and CDR2 SVGIG (reference sequence). CDR3 size: 14 residues. The CDR3 DNA sequence: TGTGCCTGGACCTCCCGGACGGTTACCGGGGAGCTGTTTTTT. It encodes CAWTSRTVTGELFF.

This clonotype has only a few counts. The chain links TRBV20-1 to TRBJ2-1; TRBD1 might be the D (5 bases). The length of the CDR3 is 15 residues. Trimming removed 1 base at V and 1 base at J, with 11 bases between. Per germline, CDR1 DFQATT and CDR2 SNEGSKA (reference sequence). The CDR3 here is CSARGQKLSYNEQFF. CDR3 nucleotide sequence: TGCAGTGCTAGAGGACAGAAACTTTCCTACAATGAGCAGTTCTTC.

This clonotype was observed a few times. The chain employs TRBV25-1 and TRBJ2-5, with D possibly matching TRBD2 (6 bases). The V gene lost 3 bases and the J gene lost 3 bases, with 8 bases spanning the gap. Germline-derived CDR1 and CDR2 are MGHDK and SYGVNS. The CDR3 sequence is 13 residues long. CDR3 coding DNA: TGTGCCAGCAGTGATCCGGGAGAAGAGACCCAGTACTTC. It codes for CASSDPGEETQYF.

The chain is built from TRBV5-5 and TRBJ2-3, with a weak D call TRBD2 (6 bases). The germline CDR1 and CDR2 sequences are SGHKS and YYEKEE (reference sequence). The CDR3 consists of 16 residues. The V end was cut by 3 bases, the J end by 2 bases, with 16 bases between. The CDR3, as DNA: TGTGCCAGCAGCTCGGGGGACGTGTTGACCACAGATACGCAGTATTTT. This encodes CASSSGDVLTTDTQYF.

V gene TRBV5-6 combines with J gene TRBJ1-3; no firm D call. V was clipped by 4 bases and J by 0 bases, with 8 bases between them. Per the germline V gene, CDR1 is SGHDT and CDR2 is YYEEEE. The CDR3 length is 14 residues. CDR3 DNA sequence: TGTGCCAGCAGCCCCTTCCACTCTGGAAACACCATATATTTT. Translating it yields CASSPFHSGNTIYF.

This clonotype was counted between two and nine times. V is TRBV29-1 and J is TRBJ2-7; possible D gene TRBD2, 5 bases. Trimming removed 4 bases from V and 0 bases from J, with 13 bases in between. The CDR3 runs 14 residues. Per germline, CDR1 SQVTM and CDR2 ANQGSEA. DNA for the CDR3: TGCAGCGTTGCGGCAGCGGCCAGCTCCTACGAGCAGTACTTC. This translates into CSVAAAASSYEQYF.

This clonotype was counted a few times. The chain links TRBV6-5 to TRBJ2-1; 12 nucleotides match TRBD2. V lost 2 bases and J lost 6; bases outside the gene matches: 8. CDR1 and CDR2 from the germline V gene are MNHEY and SVGAGI. This CDR3 is built from 17 residues. The CDR3 reads CASSYRTGTSGSNEQFF. In nucleotides, the CDR3 is TGTGCCAGCAGTTACCGAACCGGGACTAGCGGGTCCAATGAGCAGTTCTTC.

This clonotype was recorded at least ten times. This chain connects TRBV18 to TRBJ2-3; 7 bases are shared with TRBD1. The CDR3 has 16 amino acids. Germline V gene data show CDR1 as KGHSH and CDR2 as LQKENI. Losses at the gene ends were 0 bases for V and 0 bases for J; bases not matched to a gene: 3. CDR3 sequence: CASSPPGTVSTDTQYF. In DNA form, the CDR3 reads TGTGCCAGCTCACCACCGGGGACAGTGAGCACAGATACGCAGTATTTT.

In its sample, this clonotype was seen a few times. V usage is TRBV7-2 and J usage is TRBJ1-5; D might be TRBD1 (5 bases). Germline V gene data show CDR1 as SGHTA and CDR2 as FQGNSA. CDR3 length: 16 amino acids. V lost 1 base to trimming and J lost 6 bases, with 16 bases between them. CDR3 bases: TGTGCCAGCAGCTTAGATCGGGGGAGGATGGGTCAGCCCCAGCATTTT. Its protein product is CASSLDRGRMGQPQHF. Together with reference TRBV7-2 and TRBJ1-5, the CDR3 gives the full variable domain: GAGVSQSPSNKVTEKGKDVELRCDPISGHTALYWYRQSLGQGLEFLIYFQGNSAPDKSGLPSDRFSAERTGGSVSTLTIQRTQQEDSAVYLCASSLDRGRMGQPQHFGDGTRLSIL.

This clonotype was detected many times. The V and J genes are TRBV25-1 and TRBJ2-1, with D unclear. V was clipped by 6 bases and J by 4 bases, with 10 bases between them. The CDR3 consists of 13 residues. Germline V CDR1 and CDR2: MGHDK, SYGVNS. The DNA of the CDR3 is TGTGCCAGCAGCGGAACCCCATACAATGAGCAGTTCTTC. Amino acid sequence: CASSGTPYNEQFF.

This clonotype was found a few times. This chain links TRBV7-2 with TRBJ2-7, with 11 bases that match TRBD2. Germline-derived CDR1 and CDR2 are SGHTA and FQGNSA. The CDR3 contains 15 residues. Trimming at V came to 2 bases and at J to 6 bases, leaving 6 bases not matched to a gene. CDR3 coding DNA: TGTGCCAGCAGCTTACTTCCTAGCGGGAGGAGCGAGCAGTACTTC. It encodes CASSLLPSGRSEQYF.

The genes are TRBV20-1 and TRBJ2-7, with 7 bases aligning to TRBD1. Germline V CDR1 and CDR2: DFQATT, SNEGSKA (reference sequence). V shed 3 bases and J 2 bases; nucleotides not matched to a gene: 4. The CDR3 has 13 amino acids. DNA for the CDR3: TGCAGTGCTAGGAAGGGGGCAACCTACGAGCAGTACTTC. This encodes CSARKGATYEQYF.

The rearrangement joins TRBV30 to TRBJ2-1; 7 bases align to TRBD2. V lost 1 base and J lost 2; bases outside the gene matches: 11. In germline, CDR1 is GTSNPN, CDR2 SVGIG (reference sequence). The CDR3 is 17 residues long. Here the CDR3 reads CAWSAPGGGRTYNEQFF. DNA of the CDR3: TGTGCCTGGAGTGCCCCTGGGGGGGGGAGAACCTACAATGAGCAGTTCTTC.

The V and J genes are TRBV12-5 and TRBJ2-3, with TRBD2 as a possible D gene (5 bases). Trimming left V 4 bases short and J 6 bases short, with 11 bases between. CDR3 length: 13 residues. Germline assignment: CDR1 LGHNT and CDR2 FRNRAP. CDR3 region: CASGSGMRDTQYF. CDR3 nucleotide sequence: TGTGCTAGTGGTTCCGGGATGCGGGATACGCAGTATTTT.

The rearrangement links TRBV19 to TRBJ1-1; possible D gene TRBD1, 5 bases. The CDR3 length is 15 residues. Deletions cut 10 bases from V and 5 bases from J, with 23 bases between. Germline values: CDR1 LNHDA, CDR2 SQIVND (reference sequence). The CDR3: CATSTLGSGRTEAFF. DNA of the CDR3: TGTGCCACCAGTACTCTCGGGTCAGGGAGGACTGAAGCTTTCTTT.

The rearrangement joins TRBV11-2 to TRBJ2-4; no reliable D call. The CDR3 is 16 residues long. CDR1 SGHAT and CDR2 FQNNGV come from the germline V gene. Trimming pared 2 bases from V and 0 bases from J, leaving 11 bases between. CDR3 sequence (DNA): TGTGCCAGCAGCTTACCTGGCAGGATAGCCAAAAACATTCAGTACTTC. Its translation: CASSLPGRIAKNIQYF.

Concerning this clonotype: An end of the junction does not agree with germline; a read error may underlie this. J is TRBJ2-5 and V is TRBV12-3 or TRBV12-4; 8 bases line up with TRBD2. There are 15 residues in the CDR3. The CDR3 protein is CVSSVSGATQETQYF. DNA of the CDR3: TGTGTCAGCAGTGTTAGCGGGGCAACCCAAGAGACCCAGTACTTC.

The chain recombines TRBV28 with TRBJ1-1; the D gene is possibly TRBD1 (5 bases). In germline, CDR1 is MDHEN, CDR2 SYDVKM. V lost 2 bases to trimming and J lost 8 bases, with 15 bases between them. The CDR3 is made up of 14 amino acids. CDR3 region: CASSLISGPGEAFF. DNA of the CDR3: TGTGCCAGCAGTTTAATTTCAGGGCCGGGAGAAGCTTTCTTT.

This clonotype has only a few counts. This sequence joins TRBV28 and TRBJ1-4, with D unresolved. V lost 7 bases and J lost 7, with 13 bases in between. CDR3 length equals 13 residues. CDR1 MDHEN and CDR2 SYDVKM come from the germline V gene. The CDR3: CASTPLFGEKLFF. The CDR3 bases are TGTGCCAGCACCCCCCTATTTGGTGAAAAACTGTTTTTT.

At least ten counts were recorded for this clonotype. The rearrangement links TRBV29-1 to TRBJ2-3; D is perhaps TRBD2 (5 bases). CDR1 and CDR2 from the germline V gene are SQVTM and ANQGSEA. V was cut by 4 bases and J by 3 bases, with 11 bases left in between. This CDR3 is 13 amino acids long. The CDR3 region is CSVARPGTDTQYF. The CDR3, as DNA: TGCAGCGTTGCTCGGCCGGGAACAGATACGCAGTATTTT.

This clonotype has just a few counts. The CDR3 protein is CASSFVTGMANYGYTF. In nucleotides, the CDR3 is TGTGCCAGCAGTTTCGTAACAGGGATGGCGAACTATGGCTACACCTTC. This sequence joins TRBV12-3 or TRBV12-4 and TRBJ1-2, with D maybe TRBD1 (6 bases). V lost 3 bases, J lost 2 bases, and 16 bases lay in between. The CDR3 is made up of 16 amino acids.

This chain uses TRBV13 with TRBJ2-7; a possible D gene is TRBD2 (5 bases). Germline V lookup: CDR1 PRHDT, CDR2 FYEKMQ (reference sequence). V gave up 7 bases and J gave up 0 bases, with 16 bases separating them. The CDR3 loop spans 15 amino acids. The chain's CDR3 is CASTIGNTFSYEQYF. In nucleotides, the CDR3 is TGTGCCAGCACCATCGGGAATACGTTCTCCTACGAGCAGTACTTC.

J is TRBJ2-1 and V is TRBV28; 7 bases agree with TRBD1. Germline V gene lookup returns CDR1 MDHEN and CDR2 SYDVKM. CDR3 length: 13 residues. The V gene end was trimmed by 5 bases and the J gene end by 5 bases; junction bases not matched to a gene: 3. The CDR3 DNA follows: TGTGCCAGCAGTGTGACAGGGAACAATGAGCAGTTCTTC. This sequence encodes CASSVTGNNEQFF. Full variable domain (rest looked up from reference TRBV28 and TRBJ2-1): DVKVTQSSRYLVKRTGEKVFLECVQDMDHENMFWYRQDPGLGLRLIYFSYDVKMKEKGDIPEGYSVSREKKERFSLILESASTNQTSMYLCASSVTGNNEQFFGPGTRLTVL.